Listed here are 32 T cell receptor beta chains from one sample, sequenced in a study of control samples from healthy donors and cancer patients. Sequenced by immunoSEQ multiplex PCR; TCRdb stores in-frame clones only, minus some. Of 90,000 to 140,000 clones in the sample, roughly 80% are singletons; the top ten hold around 14%. Specimen: blood. These receptors came from a woman between 45 and 65 years old in good health.

The chain joins TRBV27 to TRBJ1-6, with 7 bases identical to TRBD1. Losses at the gene ends were 3 bases for V and 3 bases for J; bases not matched to a gene: 11. Germline V gene sequence: CDR1 MNHEY, CDR2 SMNVEV (reference sequence). The CDR3 runs 18 residues. The CDR3 DNA reads TGTGCCAGCAGTTTCCCCACGGGAGGGGGCGGCTATAATTCACCCCTCCACTTT. It yields the protein CASSFPTGGGGYNSPLHF.

The J gene is TRBJ2-3, the V gene TRBV7-9; TRBD1 or TRBD2 may be the D gene (6 bases each). Germline values: CDR1 SEHNR, CDR2 FQNEAQ (reference sequence). V dropped 1 base and J dropped 4 bases, with 12 bases sitting between them. This CDR3 has 15 residues. Here the CDR3 reads CASSLGGGLPDTQYF. CDR3 sequence (DNA): TGTGCCAGCAGCTTAGGAGGGGGACTGCCAGATACGCAGTATTTT.

The chain couples TRBV19 to TRBJ1-5, with 8 bases identical to TRBD1. CDR1 and CDR2 from the germline V gene are LNHDA and SQIVND (reference sequence). Trimming took 7 bases from V and 1 from J; bases not matched to a gene: 3. The CDR3 contains 14 residues. CDR3 sequence: CASKRTGSNQPQHF. The CDR3 nucleotides are TGTGCCAGTAAGAGGACAGGGAGCAATCAGCCCCAGCATTTT.

The chain carries TRBV9 and TRBJ1-3; D gene unclear. Germline CDR1 is SGDLS and CDR2 is YYNGEE. There are 14 residues in the CDR3. Trimming took off 0 bases at V and 7 bases at J, with 11 bases between the two ends. The DNA for the CDR3 is TGTGCCAGCAGCGTAGGGGGTAGAGGCAACACCATATATTTT. Protein product: CASSVGGRGNTIYF.

This clone showed up just a few times. The chain combines TRBV12-3 or TRBV12-4 with TRBJ2-7; 9 bases align to TRBD1. The CDR3 runs 13 residues. J lost 3 bases, V lost 6 bases, and 3 bases had no gene match. The CDR3 coding sequence is TGTGCCAGCAGGCGGACAGGGGTCTACGAGCAGTACTTC. Amino acids: CASRRTGVYEQYF.

The chain employs TRBV6-2 or TRBV6-3 and TRBJ2-3, with D perhaps TRBD1 or TRBD2 (5 bases each). The CDR3 is 13 amino acids. The V end was cut by 2 bases, the J end by 4 bases, with 7 bases between. Looked up from germline, CDR1 is MNHEY and CDR2 is SVGEGT. The CDR3 DNA reads as TGTGCCAGCAGTTACGGGGACCCAGATACGCAGTATTTT. Translated: CASSYGDPDTQYF.

V and J are TRBV6-2 or TRBV6-3 and TRBJ2-2, with 11 bases aligning to TRBD2. The germline gives CDR1 MNHEY, CDR2 SVGEGT. J gave up 2 bases and V 6 bases, and 11 bases lay outside the gene matches. CDR3 length equals 18 residues. CDR3 region: CASSTIAGGKTNTGELFF. Here the CDR3 DNA reads TGTGCCAGCAGCACGATAGCGGGAGGGAAAACAAACACCGGGGAGCTGTTTTTT.

The chain recombines TRBV24-1 with TRBJ1-2; D is perhaps TRBD1 (6 bases). Germline V gene lookup returns CDR1 KGHDR and CDR2 SFDVKD. V lost 2 bases and J 8 bases, leaving 14 bases between the germline ends. The CDR3 consists of 14 residues. The CDR3 loop is CATSDYDRSRGYTF. The CDR3 nucleotides read TGTGCCACCAGTGATTATGACAGGTCTCGGGGCTACACCTTC.

The genes are TRBV7-3 and TRBJ2-5; TRBD2 aligns across 12 bases. The ends lost 4 bases at V and 5 bases at J; junction bases unmatched: 5. In germline, CDR1 is SGHTA, CDR2 FQGTGA. CDR3 length equals 15 residues. The CDR3 region is CASSSTSGGRETQYF. CDR3 DNA sequence: TGTGCCAGCAGCTCGACTAGCGGGGGCCGGGAGACCCAGTACTTC.

This chain joins TRBV15 and TRBJ2-5; D is perhaps TRBD1 (6 bases). Germline V CDR1 and CDR2: LNHNV, YYDKDF (reference sequence). V shed 6 bases and J shed 2 bases, with 10 bases lying between them. The CDR3 totals 13 residues. The CDR3 sequence: CATSLRGQETQYF. In DNA form, the CDR3 reads TGTGCCACCAGTTTAAGGGGGCAAGAGACCCAGTACTTC.

V usage is TRBV4-3 and J usage is TRBJ1-3; D remains unclear. Germline CDR1 is LGHNA and CDR2 is YSLEER. CDR3 length: 17 amino acids. Trimming took 0 bases from V and 4 from J, leaving 16 bases between them. This CDR3 is CASSQDLAGSYGNTIYF. DNA for the CDR3: TGCGCCAGCAGCCAAGATCTGGCGGGGTCTTACGGAAACACCATATATTTT.

This clone was seen only a few times. Within the sample, other DNA sequences also encode this same CDR3. The J gene is TRBJ2-3, the V gene TRBV7-3; 12 bases fit TRBD2. V was pared by 6 bases and J by 1 base, with 5 bases of the junction left unmatched. This CDR3 comprises 16 residues. Germline-derived CDR1 and CDR2 are SGHTA and FQGTGA. The CDR3 protein is CASSRSSGGGTDTQYF. The DNA for the CDR3 is TGTGCCAGCAGTCGTTCTAGCGGGGGGGGCACAGATACGCAGTATTTT.

The chain uses TRBV24-1 and TRBJ1-1, with a tentative D call TRBD1 (6 bases). Trimming took off 1 base at V and 11 bases at J, with 19 bases between the two ends. The CDR3 is 15 residues long. Germline CDR1 is KGHDR and CDR2 is SFDVKD. CDR3 amino acids: CATSDLDRDTGKAFF. DNA for the CDR3: TGTGCCACCAGTGATTTAGATCGGGACACGGGGAAGGCTTTCTTT.

This chain joins TRBV6-2 or TRBV6-3 and TRBJ1-4, with 9 bases lining up with TRBD1. V was clipped by 4 bases and J by 8 bases; unmatched bases: 11. The CDR3 runs to 16 residues. Germline assignment: CDR1 MNHEY and CDR2 SVGEGT. The CDR3 loop reads CASSCGGTGIGEKLFF. The CDR3, as DNA: TGTGCCAGCAGTTGTGGGGGGACAGGGATTGGGGAAAAACTGTTTTTT.

J is TRBJ1-6 and V is TRBV6-2 or TRBV6-3, with D uncertain. V dropped 0 bases and J dropped 10 bases, with 10 bases sitting between them. Germline V gives CDR1 MNHEY, CDR2 SVGEGT. CDR3 size: 14 residues. The CDR3 coding sequence is TGTGCCAGCAGTTACTCTACAGTCAGCTCACCCCTCCACTTT. Its translation is CASSYSTVSSPLHF.

This chain joins TRBV27 and TRBJ1-6; D call uncertain. The germline V gene has CDR1 MNHEY and CDR2 SMNVEV (reference sequence). V was trimmed by 6 bases and J by 0 bases, leaving 15 bases between them. The length of the CDR3 is 17 residues. The CDR3 here is CASRVLWQSSYNSPLHF. For the CDR3, the DNA is TGTGCCAGCAGAGTTTTATGGCAGAGCTCCTATAATTCACCCCTCCACTTT.

This rearrangement joins TRBV10-3 to TRBJ1-5, with TRBD1 identical over 10 bases. The ends lost 6 bases at V and 7 bases at J; junction bases unmatched: 6. Germline lookup yields CDR1 ENHRY and CDR2 SYGVKD. There are 14 residues in the CDR3. CDR3 loop: CAISRDRGGQPQHF. CDR3 nucleotides: TGTGCCATCAGCCGGGACAGGGGTGGACAGCCCCAGCATTTT.

The rearrangement links TRBV19 to TRBJ2-4; perhaps TRBD2 as D (5 bases). This CDR3 comprises 14 residues. V lost 0 bases, J lost 8 bases, and 11 bases lay in between. Germline V CDR1 and CDR2: LNHDA, SQIVND (reference sequence). The CDR3 DNA follows: TGTGCCAGTAGTATAGATGGGAGTAGGTACATTCAGTACTTC. Protein product: CASSIDGSRYIQYF.

This chain joins TRBV20-1 and TRBJ2-3; 9 nucleotides line up with TRBD2. Losses at the gene ends were 5 bases for V and 11 bases for J; bases not matched to a gene: 5. The CDR3 loop spans 11 amino acids. Germline assignment: CDR1 DFQATT and CDR2 SNEGSKA (reference sequence). The CDR3 DNA follows: TGCAGTGCTCCCTTTAGCGGGGGGCAGTATTTT. This sequence encodes CSAPFSGGQYF.

This chain connects TRBV12-3 or TRBV12-4 to TRBJ2-1; no clear D gene. The CDR3 has 12 amino acids. With 3 bases removed from V and 7 bases from J, the gap between germline ends came to 7 bases. CDR3 DNA sequence: TGTGCCAGCAGTTTGGTACAAAATGAGCAGTTCTTC. Translated, it gives CASSLVQNEQFF.

The chain carries TRBV28 and TRBJ2-3, with D tentatively TRBD1 or TRBD2 (5 bases each). Between the trimmed V and J ends, which lost 2 bases and 3 bases, there was a span of 18 bases. CDR3 size: 17 residues. Germline V gene data show CDR1 as MDHEN and CDR2 as SYDVKM. This CDR3 is CASSLTSGTAMTDTQYF. The CDR3 nucleotides read TGTGCCAGCAGTTTAACTTCCGGGACGGCGATGACAGATACGCAGTATTTT.

This chain uses TRBV12-3 or TRBV12-4 with TRBJ1-1; maybe TRBD1 (6 bases). This CDR3 has 13 amino acids. V lost 6 bases to trimming and J lost 8 bases, with 16 bases between them. The CDR3 DNA sequence: TGTGCCAGCAGGCCTGCGCCGACAGGAGAAGCTTTCTTT. This encodes CASRPAPTGEAFF.

This chain joins TRBV7-9 and TRBJ2-7; D tentatively fits TRBD1 or TRBD2 (6 bases each). The germline gives CDR1 SEHNR, CDR2 FQNEAQ (reference sequence). The CDR3 totals 15 residues. Trimming took off 5 bases at V and 4 bases at J, with 18 bases between the two ends. CDR3 protein: CASSPTVGGGYEQYF. As DNA, the CDR3 is TGTGCCAGCAGCCCAACGGTGGGGGGCGGGTACGAGCAGTACTTC.

This clone was detected once. The chain recombines TRBV11-3 with TRBJ2-1; TRBD2 agrees at 7 bases. The CDR3 has 20 amino acids. Germline V gives CDR1 SGHNT, CDR2 YENEEA. Unmatched junction bases numbered 18, after V lost 0 bases and J lost 4 bases. CDR3 protein: CASSLDPRTRPDKPYNEQFF. The DNA for the CDR3 is TGTGCCAGCAGCTTAGATCCCCGGACTAGACCAGATAAACCTTACAATGAGCAGTTCTTC.

The chain has TRBV11-2 and TRBJ2-1; D is unclear. Germline values: CDR1 SGHAT, CDR2 FQNNGV. V lost 7 bases and J 5 bases, leaving 9 bases between the germline ends. The CDR3 is 12 amino acids. The CDR3 is CASTLGHNEQFF. The CDR3 nucleotides are TGTGCCAGCACGCTGGGTCACAATGAGCAGTTCTTC.

This chain uses TRBV2 with TRBJ1-6; the match to TRBD1 covers 7 bases. J lost 8 bases, V lost 6 bases, and 7 bases had no gene match. The CDR3 extends over 14 amino acids. CDR1 is SNHLY, CDR2 FYNNEI, per germline. Here the CDR3 DNA reads TGTGCCAGCAGAGGACAGGAAGCTTATTCACCCCTCCACTTT. It specifies CASRGQEAYSPLHF.

V is TRBV6-5 and J is TRBJ2-5; 8 bases line up with TRBD2. The CDR3 length is 13 residues. With 4 bases clipped from V and 7 bases from J, the junction kept 5 bases outside the gene matches. Germline V gene data show CDR1 as MNHEY and CDR2 as SVGAGI. The CDR3 DNA is TGTGCCAGCAGTTCCCTTCGGGGGGGGACCCAGTACTTC. Translating gives CASSSLRGGTQYF.

This clone was observed a few times. The chain combines TRBV13 with TRBJ2-7; the D gene is possibly TRBD2 (6 bases). The germline V gene encodes CDR1 PRHDT and CDR2 FYEKMQ (reference sequence). The CDR3 has 13 amino acids. Trimming took off 0 bases at V and 6 bases at J, with 9 bases between the two ends. The CDR3 region is CASSLGGGTEQYF. The CDR3 DNA reads as TGTGCCAGCAGCTTAGGTGGAGGGACCGAGCAGTACTTC.

The rearrangement links TRBV4-2 to TRBJ1-2, with D possibly matching TRBD1 (5 bases). Trimming removed 1 base from V and 6 bases from J, with 15 bases in between. Germline V gene lookup returns CDR1 LGHNA and CDR2 YNFKEQ. There are 15 residues in the CDR3. This CDR3 is CASSQVFGGNDGYTF. Here the CDR3 DNA reads TGTGCCAGCAGCCAAGTATTCGGGGGGAATGATGGCTACACCTTC.

This clone was recorded once. The chain has TRBV9 and TRBJ1-2, with D tentatively TRBD1 (5 bases). The CDR3 is made up of 13 amino acids. V gave up 4 bases and J gave up 8 bases, with 15 bases separating them. Germline assignment: CDR1 SGDLS and CDR2 YYNGEE. The CDR3: CASSTRGGRGYTF. The DNA for the CDR3 is TGTGCCAGCAGCACGAGGGGAGGTAGAGGCTACACCTTC.

The chain is built from TRBV7-3 and TRBJ2-3; 10 positions agree with TRBD1. The CDR3 totals 15 residues. After removal of 5 bases from V and 4 bases from J, the junction contained 6 bases not matched to a gene. Germline V lookup: CDR1 SGHTA, CDR2 FQGTGA. The CDR3 reads CASSRGQGRPDTQYF. DNA of the CDR3: TGTGCCAGCAGCCGGGGACAGGGGAGACCAGATACGCAGTATTTT.

The J gene is TRBJ2-1, the V gene TRBV11-3; 8 positions match TRBD2. V gave up 5 bases and J gave up 4 bases; unmatched junction bases: 7. Per germline, CDR1 SGHNT and CDR2 YENEEA. The CDR3 is 15 residues long. CDR3 sequence reads: CASSRSGNGYNEQFF. CDR3 sequence (DNA): TGTGCCAGCAGCCGTAGCGGGAATGGGTACAATGAGCAGTTCTTC.